This TCR beta chain was captured in a study of blood T cells in healthy people across ages. The wider study: Template switching caught about one barcoded beta molecule for each two T cells.

Each sample used at least 6.5 million PBMCs. With a J-beta primer mix and a sample-barcoded 5' primer, a second PCR ran about 7 to 12 cycles. CDR3-containing paired-end reads numbered at least 2.5 million in each sample. TCRdb independently ran MiXCR on the 5' RACE reads; one entry per CDR3 protein. The sample gives hundreds of thousands of distinct CDR3 sequences, approximately 31% of which show up once; roughly 14% is in the top ten. At least ten counts were recorded for this clonotype. The CDR3 spans 18 residues. Germline CDR1 reads MNHEY; CDR2 reads SVGAGI. Trimming took off 0 bases at V and 0 bases at J, with 12 bases between the two ends.

V usage is TRBV6-5 and J usage is TRBJ2-6, with D uncertain. This sequence originates from a woman older than 75 in good health. The source material was blood. The CDR3 here is CASSYSVRPSSGANVLTF. CDR3 DNA: TGTGCCAGCAGTTACTCGGTCAGGCCCAGCTCTGGGGCCAACGTCCTGACTTTC.